These 19 T cell receptor beta chains were sequenced from one sample in a study of T cells in Graves' hyperthyroidism and ophthalmopathy. TCR beta CDR3 regions were amplified from RNA transcripts. In the first-round RT-PCR of the TCR CDR3, the HTBI primer set was used. Each CDR3 protein gets one entry after TCRdb re-called the multiplex PCR reads with MiXCR. This table has 550,000 to 600,000 distinct CDR3 sequences, 14% appearing once. The specimen was blood. The receptor source for this set is a woman between 18 and 30 years old with Graves' ophthalmopathy.

This clonotype was observed many times. The chain carries TRBV29-1 and TRBJ2-5, with a possible D match to TRBD1 (6 bases). V was clipped by 7 bases and J by 3 bases, with 12 bases between them. Per germline, CDR1 SQVTM and CDR2 ANQGSEA. CDR3 length equals 12 residues. DNA for the CDR3: TGCAGCGGGGGGACATCGGAAGAGACCCAGTACTTC. Translation: CSGGTSEETQYF.

The sample holds a few counts of this clonotype. This chain uses TRBV19 with TRBJ1-5; 8 bases are a match to TRBD1. The CDR3 spans 15 residues. The germline CDR1 and CDR2 sequences are LNHDA and SQIVND (reference sequence). V lost 5 bases, J lost 1 base, and 4 bases stayed unmatched. CDR3 sequence (DNA): TGTGCCAGTAGTTGGGGACAGGCAAGCAATCAGCCCCAGCATTTT. Translated, it gives CASSWGQASNQPQHF.

This clonotype was seen at least ten times. The gene calls are TRBV6-1 and TRBJ2-1; 16 nucleotides match TRBD2. Per the germline V gene, CDR1 is MNHNS and CDR2 is SASEGT. The CDR3 is 14 amino acids. The trim removed 5 bases at V and 15 bases at J, leaving 7 bases unmatched. The CDR3 here is CASSPGTSGRALFF. CDR3 nucleotide sequence: TGTGCCAGCAGTCCCGGGACTAGCGGGAGGGCCCTGTTCTTC.

This clonotype was observed many times. V and J are TRBV6-5 and TRBJ2-7, with a weak D call TRBD1 (5 bases). Germline V CDR1 and CDR2: MNHEY, SVGAGI. This CDR3 has 16 residues. V lost 0 bases and J lost 5, with 17 bases in between. The CDR3 spells CASSYSTRVGVHEQYF. The CDR3 DNA reads as TGTGCCAGCAGTTACTCGACCAGGGTAGGGGTCCACGAGCAGTACTTC.

The chain is built from TRBV20-1 and TRBJ1-5; D not resolved. The CDR3 extends over 18 amino acids. Trimming took 4 bases from V and 0 from J, leaving 22 bases between them. Germline values: CDR1 DFQATT, CDR2 SNEGSKA (reference sequence). CDR3 nucleotides: TGCAGTGCTACAAACAGACGGCCCCCGCTCTATAGCAATCAGCCCCAGCATTTT. Amino acid sequence: CSATNRRPPLYSNQPQHF.

This clonotype was counted only a few times. V usage is TRBV19 and J usage is TRBJ2-2; 10 bases align to TRBD2. CDR3 length equals 15 residues. After removal of 4 bases from V and 7 bases from J, the junction contained 6 bases not matched to a gene. Germline loops: CDR1 LNHDA, CDR2 SQIVND (reference sequence). For the CDR3, the DNA is TGTGCCAGTAGTAAGGGACTAGCGCTAAGCGGGGAGCTGTTTTTT. It codes for CASSKGLALSGELFF.

In its sample, this clonotype was seen many times. The chain recombines TRBV28 with TRBJ2-5; D gene ambiguous. Trimming cost V 2 bases and J 5 bases, with 21 bases left between them. CDR3 length equals 17 residues. CDR1 and CDR2 from the germline V gene are MDHEN and SYDVKM. The CDR3 reads CASSLETSGYLGETQYF. CDR3 nucleotides: TGTGCCAGCAGTTTAGAGACTTCGGGCTACCTAGGGGAGACCCAGTACTTC.

This clonotype was recorded at least ten times. The chain is built from TRBV27 and TRBJ1-1; D is undetermined. The CDR3 has 14 residues. Looked up from germline, CDR1 is MNHEY and CDR2 is SMNVEV (reference sequence). V lost 0 bases, J lost 4 bases, and 9 bases lay in between. The CDR3: CASSLSRQSTEAFF. In DNA form, the CDR3 reads TGTGCCAGCAGTTTATCGAGGCAGAGCACTGAAGCTTTCTTT.

Regarding this clonotype: A read error may be the cause here, since a much bigger clone is one base away. The chain recombines TRBV7-8 with TRBJ1-4; D not resolved. Per the germline V gene, CDR1 is SGHVS and CDR2 is FQNEAQ. The CDR3 runs to 16 residues. As DNA, the CDR3 is TGTGCCAGCAGCTTTGGTCGGTCCCGGTTAGGTGAAAAACTGCTTTTT. Its translation: CASSFGRSRLGEKLLF.

The chain couples TRBV30 to TRBJ2-1; 10 nucleotides match TRBD2. This CDR3 region has 14 residues. Looked up from germline, CDR1 is GTSNPN and CDR2 is SVGIG (reference sequence). V was pared by 2 bases and J by 4 bases, with 2 bases of the junction left unmatched. The CDR3 DNA follows: TGTGCCTGGAGTCTTAGCGGGGGGTACAATGAGCAGTTCTTC. Translation: CAWSLSGGYNEQFF.

This clonotype was counted ten times or more. The V and J genes are TRBV28 and TRBJ1-1, with D possibly TRBD1 on 6 matching bases. With 5 bases removed from V and 1 base from J, the gap between germline ends came to 14 bases. This CDR3 is 15 amino acids long. Germline-derived CDR1 and CDR2 are MDHEN and SYDVKM. DNA of the CDR3: TGTGCCAGCAGTCCTTACCGGACAGCGAACACTGAAGCTTTCTTT. Its translation: CASSPYRTANTEAFF.

This rearrangement joins TRBV5-1 to TRBJ2-2; a possible D gene is TRBD2 (6 bases). From germline, CDR1 is SGHRS and CDR2 YFSETQ. This CDR3 is built from 14 residues. Trimming removed 2 bases from V and 5 bases from J, with 10 bases in between. CDR3: CASSFPGGTGELFF. For the CDR3, the DNA is TGCGCCAGCAGCTTCCCCGGGGGAACCGGGGAGCTGTTTTTT.

The chain links TRBV4-1 to TRBJ2-7; no reliable D call. This CDR3 is 13 amino acids long. With 2 bases removed from V and 3 bases from J, the gap between germline ends came to 8 bases. Germline CDR1 is MGHRA and CDR2 is YSYEKL. CDR3 sequence reads: CASSQRVSYEQYF. In nucleotides, the CDR3 is TGCGCCAGCAGCCAACGAGTGAGCTACGAGCAGTACTTC.

To note about this clonotype: A single base separates this from a much larger clone, so it may be a read error. The J gene is TRBJ1-2, the V gene TRBV28; D might be TRBD1 (5 bases). Looked up from germline, CDR1 is MDHEN and CDR2 is SYDVKM. Trimming stripped 8 bases from V and 4 bases from J, with 11 bases between. This CDR3 is built from 12 residues. Written as DNA, the CDR3 is TGTGCCAGCCACGACAGCCTCTATGGCTACACCTTC. Translating it yields CASHDSLYGYTF.

This clonotype was observed at least ten times. The chain is built from TRBV28 and TRBJ1-2; D is perhaps TRBD1 (5 bases). Trimming stripped 6 bases from V and 4 bases from J, with 12 bases between. Germline V gene lookup returns CDR1 MDHEN and CDR2 SYDVKM. The CDR3 runs 13 residues. The CDR3, as DNA: TGTGCCAGCAGCTTAGGGGTGAGCTATGGCTACACCTTC. Its protein product is CASSLGVSYGYTF.

This clonotype was seen ten or more times. The chain links TRBV30 to TRBJ2-7, with D maybe TRBD2 (6 bases). Germline lookup yields CDR1 GTSNPN and CDR2 SVGIG (reference sequence). The CDR3 sequence is 13 residues long. V dropped 2 bases and J dropped 3 bases, with 11 bases sitting between them. In DNA form, the CDR3 reads TGTGCCTGGAGTTGGGGAGCGGGCTACGAGCAGTACTTC. Encoded protein: CAWSWGAGYEQYF.

Comments on this clonotype: This may come from a read error, since a much larger clone is one base off. V usage is TRBV7-8 and J usage is TRBJ2-7, with a possible D match to TRBD2 (6 bases). The CDR3 runs 17 residues. In germline, CDR1 is SGHVS, CDR2 FQNEAQ. This chain's CDR3 is CASSLEIGGGLAYEQCF. CDR3 DNA sequence: TGTGCCAGCAGCTTAGAAATTGGGGGAGGTTTGGCCTACGAGCAGTGCTTC.

This clonotype was found many times. Here the CDR3 reads CASNTRGGRAETQYF. The CDR3 nucleotides read TGTGCCAGCAATACCCGGGGCGGGAGGGCAGAGACCCAGTACTTC. The genes are TRBV27 and TRBJ2-5, with TRBD2 matching 9 bases. Germline assignment: CDR1 MNHEY and CDR2 SMNVEV (reference sequence). V dropped 7 bases and J dropped 4; count of bases not matched to a gene: 10. The CDR3 consists of 15 residues.

This clonotype was picked up many times. This rearrangement joins TRBV28 to TRBJ2-3; D possibly corresponds to TRBD1 (5 bases). V dropped 3 bases and J dropped 3 bases, with 13 bases sitting between them. Germline CDR1 and CDR2: MDHEN and SYDVKM. The CDR3 extends over 15 amino acids. CDR3 bases: TGTGCCAGCAGTTTGTCCCAGGGTAGTACAGATACGCAGTATTTT. Protein: CASSLSQGSTDTQYF.